What follows is one TCR beta chain and its context. This clonotype was counted many times. Its cognate antigen has yet to be identified. No much larger clone is present one base from it, and per-base qualities are unavailable. Because the library targeted alpha chains, this beta chain is an off-target read whose size means little. The data were taken from a study of spatial heterogeneity in lung cancer (dated by TCRdb to the late 2010s). With respect to the entire study: Beta-chain transcripts were consistently detected in greater numbers than alpha-chain transcripts, which likely reflects a higher abundance of beta-chain transcripts. Nonsynonymous mutation counts, determined by whole-exome sequencing of tumor tissue, were related to features of the TCR repertoire. In the raw uncorrected reads, each unique combination of TCR and UMI appeared more than ten times on average. At surgery, both alpha and beta chains were TCR-sequenced in some 220 tumor regions, over 61 matched nontumor lung samples and a few dozen PBMC samples. In non-small cell lung cancer, the study quantitatively compared TCR alpha and beta repertoires across several tumor regions, matched nontumor lung, and blood. Points the paper makes about the study in general: Ubiquitous expanded tumor TCRs showed up in blood more often at tumor resection than at routine follow-up. Additional single-cell paired TCR alpha and beta sequencing was considered necessary to confirm, at a functional level, the hypothesis that regional TCRs recognize regional mutations.

Ends trimmed: V by 6 bases, J by 2 bases; bases unmatched to a gene: 7. The CDR3 spans 14 residues, from the cysteine through the phenylalanine. Kept here is only the CDR3 DNA, which spans 42 bases and is read in frame from base 1. CDR1 and CDR2 (MNHEY, SVGAGI) derive from the germline V gene. The library was obtained by 5' RACE. The listed sequencing device is NextSeq 500. In the TCR library protocol, a unique molecular identifier was attached to each TCR cDNA molecule so that PCR and sequencing errors could be corrected. The study's processing was this. Decombinator tools were used for TCR identification, UMI-based error correction and CDR3 extraction. Expanded TCRs were defined as those above a frequency of 2 per 1,000, corresponding to the top 1% of the tumor frequency distribution. Each repertoire was subsampled 100 times to 5,000 TCRs, after which Renyi diversity was computed with the R vegan package. CDR3 similarity networks were constructed using string-kernel similarity of amino acid triplets, with links drawn between CDR3s whose pairwise similarity was above 0.82. The public reads were reprocessed in TCRdb via fastp at Q25 and MiXCR, keeping in-frame beta chains. Identical CDR3 protein sequences are pooled into one entry, listed with their most common genes and DNA. The V and J calls here are based on TCRdb, not the publication. This sample holds around 8,000 distinct CDR3 sequences; over 6.5% were observed only once. About half of the sample is taken by the ten largest.

This specimen's time point label, interpreted: sample taken at primary tumor resection. For TCR sequencing, whole RNA was extracted from tumor and nontumor lung tissue, or from cryopreserved PBMC samples, and no cell sorting was done. Donors were approximately 72 patients with early-stage, untreated non-small cell lung cancer from the lung TRACERx cohort. Patients were selected for TCR sequencing only if sufficient RNA was available from at least two tumor regions. This sequence originates from a male donor with early-stage non-small cell lung cancer. The starting material was PBMCs, obtained at surgery. The chain is encoded by TRBV6-5 joined to TRBJ2-7; TRBD2 aligns with 7 central bases. The CDR3 sequence is CASSQDGGTYEQYF. The bases read TGTGCCAGCAGCCAAGACGGGGGGACCTACGAGCAGTACTTC.